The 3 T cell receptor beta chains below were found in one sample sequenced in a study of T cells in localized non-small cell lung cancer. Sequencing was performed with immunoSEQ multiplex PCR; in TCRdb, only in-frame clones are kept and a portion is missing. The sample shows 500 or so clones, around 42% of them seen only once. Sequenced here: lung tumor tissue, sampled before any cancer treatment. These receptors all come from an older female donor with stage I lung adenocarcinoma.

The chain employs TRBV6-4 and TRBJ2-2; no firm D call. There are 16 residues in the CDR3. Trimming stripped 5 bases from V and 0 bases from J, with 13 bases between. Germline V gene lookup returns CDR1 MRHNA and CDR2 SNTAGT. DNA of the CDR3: TGTGCCAGCAGTTTAGCCCCACTATCGAACACCGGGGAGCTGTTTTTT. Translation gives CASSLAPLSNTGELFF.

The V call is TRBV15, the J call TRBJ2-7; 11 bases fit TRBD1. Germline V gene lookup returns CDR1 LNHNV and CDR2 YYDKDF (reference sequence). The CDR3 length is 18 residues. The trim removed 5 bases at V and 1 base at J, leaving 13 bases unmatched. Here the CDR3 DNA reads TGTGCCACCAGCGGCTCGGACAGGGGGCTTAGAAGGTCCTACGAGCAGTACTTC. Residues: CATSGSDRGLRRSYEQYF.

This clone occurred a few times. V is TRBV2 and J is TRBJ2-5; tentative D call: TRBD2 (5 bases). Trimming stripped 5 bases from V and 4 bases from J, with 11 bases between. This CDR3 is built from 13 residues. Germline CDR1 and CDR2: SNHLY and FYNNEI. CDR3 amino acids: CASSFTRVETQYF. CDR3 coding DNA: TGTGCCAGCAGTTTCACTAGAGTAGAGACCCAGTACTTC.